This TCR beta chain was observed in a study of CD8+ T cells in alopecia areata. Turning to the study itself: Tofacitinib therapy lasting 6 to 18 months was followed by 6 months off drug.

Following RNA extraction, reverse transcription yielded cDNA that acted as the sequencing template. Here immunoSEQ multiplex PCR was the method, and the copy in TCRdb shows in-frame clones only, minus some. Counted here are some 210,000 clones, around 62% occurring once; the ten biggest clones make up around 0.46%. V was cut by 2 bases and J by 5 bases, with 7 bases left in between. Germline V gives CDR1 SGHRS, CDR2 YFSETQ. CDR3 size: 12 residues. The TCR was taken from a human donor with alopecia areata. The specimen comprised CD4+ T cells sorted from blood, sampled at week 0. V usage is TRBV5-1 and J usage is TRBJ1-1; D is unclear. The CDR3, as DNA: TGCGCCAGCAGCTTCCAAAGTACTGAAGCTTTCTTT. This gives the protein CASSFQSTEAFF.